One sample yielded the 30 T cell receptor beta chains listed below, sequenced in a study of vaccination effects on CD4 cells after COVID-19. Sequencing was performed with immunoSEQ multiplex PCR; in TCRdb, only in-frame clones are kept and a portion is missing. This table holds tens of thousands of clones, around three quarters found once. Within the ViraFEST assay, antigen-specific CD4+ T cells underwent expansion with viral peptide pools prior to sequencing. The culture ran for nine to ten days, and then CD4+ T cells were isolated. PCR confirmed that the person was infected with SARS-CoV-2 between March and December 2020. Their antigens remain unidentified. The sequenced sample was CD4+ T cells from PBMCs cultured with HIV peptides, obtained before COVID-19 vaccination. The subset here: HIV-1 Nef peptide pool negative control/reference culture. Receptor source: a human donor who had a prior SARS-CoV-2 infection.

A word on this clone: Other DNA sequences in this sample translate to the same CDR3. This chain uses TRBV28 with TRBJ2-7; tentatively, D is TRBD2 (5 bases). The V end was cut by 4 bases, the J end by 2 bases, with 9 bases between. The CDR3 runs to 13 residues. Per the germline V gene, CDR1 is MDHEN and CDR2 is SYDVKM. In DNA form, the CDR3 reads TGTGCCAGCAGTTCTCCGGGAACCTACGAGCAGTACTTC. It is translated as CASSSPGTYEQYF.

The chain employs TRBV7-6 and TRBJ2-5, with 14 bases matching TRBD2. Germline values: CDR1 SGHVS, CDR2 FNYEAQ. After removal of 10 bases from V and 4 bases from J, the junction contained 11 bases not matched to a gene. This CDR3 is built from 16 residues. CDR3 in amino acids: CATRRGTSGGGETQYF. The DNA for the CDR3 is TGTGCCACACGAAGGGGGACTAGCGGGGGAGGAGAGACCCAGTACTTC.

This chain connects TRBV9 to TRBJ2-7; 10 bases fit TRBD2. CDR1 is SGDLS, CDR2 YYNGEE, per germline. The CDR3 contains 17 residues. The J segment lost 2 bases and the V segment lost 3 bases, leaving 11 bases of the junction unmatched. CDR3 coding DNA: TGTGCCAGCAGCGCCCGACCAAGGACTAGCGGAGCCTACGAGCAGTACTTC. Its protein is CASSARPRTSGAYEQYF.

For the CDR3, the DNA is TGTGCCAGCAGCCAAGAGTGGCGGGGGATCAAAAACATTCAGTACTTC. It translates to CASSQEWRGIKNIQYF. The chain joins TRBV4-2 to TRBJ2-4, with TRBD2 matching over 7 bases. This CDR3 has 16 amino acids. V gave up 0 bases and J gave up 3 bases; unmatched junction bases: 5. Germline V gene data show CDR1 as LGHNA and CDR2 as YNFKEQ.

This chain connects TRBV16 to TRBJ1-1, with D possibly TRBD1 on 5 matching bases. The germline V gene has CDR1 KGHSY and CDR2 FQNENV. V dropped 8 bases and J dropped 0 bases, with 10 bases sitting between them. This CDR3 is built from 13 residues. The DNA of the CDR3 is TGTGCCAGCCTAAGACAGCTGAACACTGAAGCTTTCTTT. As protein: CASLRQLNTEAFF.

This clone came up a few times. This chain connects TRBV7-9 to TRBJ2-7, with 9 bases that match TRBD1. Germline V lookup: CDR1 SEHNR, CDR2 FQNEAQ (reference sequence). After removal of 2 bases from V and 12 bases from J, the junction contained 8 bases not matched to a gene. This CDR3 is built from 13 residues. CDR3 sequence: CASSLLDRGLRYF. The CDR3 DNA follows: TGTGCCAGCAGCTTATTAGACAGGGGGTTGAGGTACTTC.

This chain joins TRBV7-9 and TRBJ2-3, with a possible D match to TRBD2 (5 bases). This CDR3 spans 15 amino acids. Trimming stripped 1 base from V and 5 bases from J, with 13 bases between. The V gene's germline CDR1 is SEHNR and CDR2 FQNEAQ (reference sequence). CDR3 sequence: CASSLGRLALDTQYF. The CDR3 DNA sequence: TGTGCCAGCAGCTTAGGGCGGCTAGCTCTAGATACGCAGTATTTT.

The genes are TRBV18 and TRBJ2-3; D ambiguous. The CDR3 runs 13 residues. Germline-derived CDR1 and CDR2 are KGHSH and LQKENI. V gave up 0 bases and J gave up 2 bases, with 3 bases separating them. The CDR3 DNA reads TGTGCCAGCTCACCACCTAACACAGATACGCAGTATTTT. This codes for CASSPPNTDTQYF.

The V and J genes are TRBV3-1 (or the pseudogene TRBV3-2) and TRBJ1-1; D might be TRBD1 (5 bases). Germline V gene sequence: CDR1 LGHDT, CDR2 YNNKEL (reference sequence). V shed 4 bases and J shed 4 bases, with 10 bases lying between them. The CDR3 runs 13 residues. In nucleotides, the CDR3 is TGTGCCAGCAGCCCACTAAGGGGCACTGAAGCTTTCTTT. Translation: CASSPLRGTEAFF.

This clone was found a few times. The chain combines TRBV6-5 with TRBJ2-7, with TRBD1 identical over 7 bases. V lost 2 bases and J lost 7; bases outside the gene matches: 2. This CDR3 has 12 residues. The V gene's germline CDR1 is MNHEY and CDR2 SVGAGI. CDR3 protein: CASSYAGGEQYF. In DNA form, the CDR3 reads TGTGCCAGCAGTTACGCAGGGGGAGAGCAGTACTTC.

The chain carries TRBV27 and TRBJ2-1; unclear D gene. V lost 4 bases and J 7 bases, leaving 5 bases between the germline ends. Germline V gives CDR1 MNHEY, CDR2 SMNVEV (reference sequence). The CDR3 sequence is 11 residues long. DNA for the CDR3: TGTGCCAGCAGTTACAAGAATGAGCAGTTCTTC. The encoded protein is CASSYKNEQFF.

This clone has just a few counts. The V gene is TRBV27, the J gene TRBJ2-2; 10 nucleotides align to TRBD1. The germline CDR1 and CDR2 sequences are MNHEY and SMNVEV (reference sequence). The ends lost 3 bases at V and 2 bases at J; junction bases unmatched: 12. This CDR3 region has 19 residues. The CDR3, as DNA: TGTGCCAGCAGTTTCAGGGGACAGGGGATTTCGGTTAACACCGGGGAGCTGTTTTTT. Translated: CASSFRGQGISVNTGELFF.

DNA for the CDR3: TGTGCCAGCAGGACAGGCTATGGCTACACCTTC. Encoded protein: CASRTGYGYTF. The chain is built from TRBV11-2 and TRBJ1-2; tentative D call: TRBD1 (6 bases). V lost 6 bases, J lost 4 bases, and 6 bases lay in between. There are 11 residues in the CDR3. In germline, CDR1 is SGHAT, CDR2 FQNNGV.

This chain uses TRBV3-1 (or the pseudogene TRBV3-2) with TRBJ1-2; no clear D. The CDR3 is 12 residues long. Germline loops: CDR1 LGHDT, CDR2 YNNKEL (reference sequence). V was shortened by 1 base and J by 9 bases, with 9 bases between the two germline ends. The CDR3 loop reads CASSQVRTSYTF. For the CDR3, the DNA is TGTGCCAGCAGCCAAGTCCGTACTAGCTACACCTTC.

The rearrangement uses TRBV9 and TRBJ2-1, with D perhaps matching TRBD1 or TRBD2 (5 bases each). The germline CDR1 and CDR2 sequences are SGDLS and YYNGEE. V was trimmed by 3 bases and J by 1 base, leaving 14 bases between them. The CDR3 runs 16 residues. The CDR3 DNA sequence: TGTGCCAGCAGCGGGGGGACGACCTGGTCCTACAATGAGCAGTTCTTC. It codes for CASSGGTTWSYNEQFF.

The chain carries TRBV3-1 (or the pseudogene TRBV3-2) and TRBJ2-1; 8 nucleotides agree with TRBD2. The germline V gene has CDR1 LGHDT and CDR2 YNNKEL (reference sequence). This CDR3 comprises 14 residues. Unmatched junction bases numbered 5, after V lost 3 bases and J lost 7 bases. CDR3 DNA: TGTGCCAGCAGCCAGACAGCTAGCGGGAATGAGCAGTTCTTC. Protein: CASSQTASGNEQFF.

Only a few counts were recorded for this clone. The chain joins TRBV11-2 to TRBJ1-6; no clear D. The length of the CDR3 is 13 residues. From germline, CDR1 is SGHAT and CDR2 FQNNGV. Trimming took off 1 base at V and 6 bases at J, with 4 bases between the two ends. CDR3 in amino acids: CASSLALNSPLHF. In DNA form, the CDR3 reads TGTGCCAGCAGCTTAGCTCTTAATTCACCCCTCCACTTT.

The chain combines TRBV5-4 with TRBJ2-3, with TRBD2 as a possible D gene (6 bases). The V end was cut by 4 bases, the J end by 1 base, with 13 bases between. Germline values: CDR1 SGHNT, CDR2 YYREEE (reference sequence). The CDR3 consists of 15 residues. The CDR3 nucleotides read TGTGCCAGCAGCACCGGGACTCCCGGCACAGATACGCAGTATTTT. It translates to CASSTGTPGTDTQYF.

The J gene is TRBJ2-1, the V gene TRBV15; the D gene is possibly TRBD1 (6 bases). V was shortened by 7 bases and J by 10 bases, with 14 bases between the two germline ends. The V gene's germline CDR1 is LNHNV and CDR2 YYDKDF (reference sequence). This CDR3 comprises 12 residues. CDR3 sequence: CATTNRVDEQFF. The DNA of the CDR3 is TGTGCCACCACAAACAGGGTCGACGAGCAGTTCTTC.

The chain uses TRBV18 and TRBJ2-2; 8 bases line up with TRBD2. CDR3 length: 16 residues. Germline CDR1 KGHSH, CDR2 LQKENI. The junction had 4 bases not matched to a gene; V was cut back by 1 base and J by 3 bases. Written as DNA, the CDR3 is TGTGCCAGCTCACCACTCTCCGGGAGGGACACCGGGGAGCTGTTTTTT. Translating gives CASSPLSGRDTGELFF.

V is TRBV7-2 and J is TRBJ2-4, with TRBD1 identical over 7 bases. The CDR3 extends over 14 amino acids. With 4 bases clipped from V and 13 bases from J, the junction kept 13 bases outside the gene matches. Germline CDR1 SGHTA, CDR2 FQGNSA. As DNA, the CDR3 is TGTGCCAGCAGCTCATACCGGGACAGCCCCATCCAGTACTTC. Amino acids: CASSSYRDSPIQYF.

This clone was counted a few times. The V call is TRBV5-1, the J call TRBJ1-6; 9 bases match TRBD1. Germline loops: CDR1 SGHRS, CDR2 YFSETQ. Germline trimming cut 6 bases from V and 0 bases from J; bases unmatched to any gene: 7. The CDR3 spans 17 residues. CDR3 region: CASKEGTGNSYNSPLHF. The CDR3 region has the DNA TGCGCCAGCAAGGAGGGGACAGGGAACTCCTATAATTCACCCCTCCACTTT.

The chain has TRBV7-3 and TRBJ2-2, with D unresolved. Trimming pared 2 bases from V and 4 bases from J, leaving 8 bases between. The CDR3 consists of 14 residues. The germline gives CDR1 SGHTA, CDR2 FQGTGA. The CDR3 coding sequence is TGTGCCAGCAGCTTAGAGGCGGCCACCGGGGAGCTGTTTTTT. It specifies CASSLEAATGELFF.

The V call is TRBV19, the J call TRBJ1-6; D gene uncertain. The V end lost 4 bases, the J end lost 7 bases, and 5 bases lay between the germline ends. Germline-derived CDR1 and CDR2 are LNHDA and SQIVND (reference sequence). The length of the CDR3 is 12 residues. CDR3 nucleotide sequence: TGTGCCAGTAGTACTCGGAATTCACCCCTCCACTTT. Translated, it gives CASSTRNSPLHF.

J is TRBJ2-7 and V is TRBV4-3; the match to TRBD2 covers 7 bases. Trimming removed 0 bases from V and 1 base from J; junction bases left unmatched: 6. This CDR3 region has 16 residues. Germline V gene lookup returns CDR1 LGHNA and CDR2 YSLEER. The chain's CDR3 is CASSQDAASGSYEQYF. The CDR3 DNA follows: TGCGCCAGCAGCCAAGATGCCGCTAGCGGTTCCTACGAGCAGTACTTC.

In regard to this clone: A junction boundary mismatches the germline segment, possibly from a read error. V is TRBV6-5 and J is TRBJ2-2; no firm D call. CDR3 length: 11 amino acids. CDR1 is MNHEY and CDR2 is SVGAGI in the germline V gene. CDR3 sequence (DNA): TGTGCCAGCCGTTACACCGGGGAGCTGTTTTTT. Translated: CASRYTGELFF.

This clone was recorded only once. This rearrangement joins TRBV5-6 to TRBJ1-1; possibly TRBD1 for D (5 bases). The ends were cut back, 4 bases at V and 0 bases at J, with 10 bases in the middle. This CDR3 has 14 amino acids. Germline V gene sequence: CDR1 SGHDT, CDR2 YYEEEE. This chain's CDR3 is CASSRGLMNTEAFF. Here the CDR3 DNA reads TGTGCCAGCAGCCGGGGCCTAATGAACACTGAAGCTTTCTTT. The variable domain in full, completed from reference TRBV5-6 and TRBJ1-1, reads DAGVTQSPTHLIKTRGQQVTLRCSPKSGHDTVSWYQQALGQGPQFIFQYYEEEERQRGNFPDRFSGHQFPNYSSELNVNALLLGDSALYLCASSRGLMNTEAFFGQGTRLTVV.

The chain's CDR3 is CASSQITSGGGFEQFF. In DNA, the CDR3 is TGCGCCAGCAGCCAAATTACTAGCGGGGGGGGCTTTGAGCAGTTCTTC. The J gene is TRBJ2-1, the V gene TRBV4-1; TRBD2 matches 13 bases. After removal of 2 bases from V and 9 bases from J, the junction contained 7 bases not matched to a gene. The CDR3 extends over 16 amino acids. CDR1 MGHRA and CDR2 YSYEKL come from the germline V gene.

CDR3 loop: CASSRGQGYYGYTF. For the CDR3, the DNA is TGTGCCAGCAGTAGGGGACAGGGGTACTATGGCTACACCTTC. V and J are TRBV7-9 and TRBJ1-2, with 10 bases that match TRBD1. After removal of 6 bases from V and 3 bases from J, the junction contained 4 bases not matched to a gene. CDR3 size: 14 residues. The germline V gene encodes CDR1 SEHNR and CDR2 FQNEAQ (reference sequence). Based on the CDR3 plus reference TRBV7-9 and TRBJ1-2, the full variable domain is DTGVSQNPRHKITKRGQNVTFRCDPISEHNRLYWYRQTLGQGPEFLTYFQNEAQLEKSRLLSDRFSAERPKGSFSTLEIQRTEQGDSAMYLCASSRGQGYYGYTFGSGTRLTVV.

The chain has TRBV4-1 and TRBJ2-3; no definite D call. Trimming took off 1 base at V and 3 bases at J, with 11 bases between the two ends. The CDR3 runs to 15 residues. In germline, CDR1 is MGHRA, CDR2 YSYEKL. Written as DNA, the CDR3 is TGCGCCAGCAGCCAAGGACTGGCTGATACAGATACGCAGTATTTT. This encodes CASSQGLADTDTQYF.